This T cell receptor (beta chain) stems from a study of T cells after yellow fever vaccination. At the level of the study: Fractions containing few cells were prepared with SMART-Seq v4 Ultra Low Input.

Study findings and constraints: Researchers cautioned that FACS-sorted repertoires could harbor abundant clonotypes contaminating from the bulk population.

About this clonotype: Its antigen is as yet unknown.

The CDR3 extends over 15 amino acids. The V gene's germline CDR1 is SQVTM and CDR2 ANQGSEA. V was shortened by 7 bases and J by 1 base, with 16 bases between the two germline ends. One entry per CDR3 protein results from TCRdb running MiXCR on the 5' RACE reads. The table has roughly 500,000 distinct CDR3 sequences, over 15% seen once. The sample here was PBMCs, taken 15 days after the yellow fever booster vaccination. The sequence derives from a man aged 25 to 40 who received the YFV17D yellow fever vaccine. This chain links TRBV29-1 with TRBJ2-2, with D maybe TRBD1 (6 bases). CDR3 residues: CSATYRELNTGELFF. CDR3 DNA sequence: TGCAGCGCAACTTACAGGGAGTTGAACACCGGGGAGCTGTTTTTT.